This TCR beta chain emerged from a study of a mutant IDH1 vaccine in newly diagnosed glioma. The overall study: A roughly 62% male, approximately 38% female split and a mean age of 40.4 years characterized treated patients. It was radiotherapy, temozolomide, or both that patients received previously, with most receiving both.

Time point reported: baseline, week 1 (first vaccination visit). Regarding treatment: pre-vaccination baseline after standard-of-care therapy. New IDH1-mutant, ATRX-lost WHO grade 3 or 4 astrocytomas occurred in donors. The V gene lost 4 bases and the J gene lost 10 bases, with 12 bases spanning the gap. The CDR3 consists of 12 residues. Germline CDR1 and CDR2: SGHNT and YYREEE (reference sequence). Study-wide results and caveats: It seemed that pseudoprogression was not linked to changes in the top peripheral T cell clonotypes.

Sequencing used immunoSEQ multiplex PCR; TCRdb keeps in-frame clones, though not all of them. In the table there are just under 95,000 clones, around 82% of which are singletons. About this clone: No antigen is known for it.

Sequencing used PBMCs, obtained from a glioma patient treated with radiotherapy, temozolomide or both. This TCR came from a woman aged 45-65 years with glioma. V gene TRBV5-4 combines with J gene TRBJ1-3, with a possible D match to TRBD1 (6 bases). CDR3 sequence reads: CASSLQGGTIYF. DNA for the CDR3: TGTGCCAGCAGCCTCCAAGGGGGTACCATATATTTT.